This T cell receptor (beta chain) was captured by sequencing in a study of cytomegalovirus exposure and HLA in healthy donors. Comment on this clone: Its specificity is unknown.

The V end lost 0 bases, the J end lost 5 bases, and 11 bases lay between the germline ends. Looked up from germline, CDR1 is MNHEY and CDR2 is SVGAGI. The CDR3 covers 14 residues. Study results and caveats: Altogether, some 160 TCR beta chains were recorded as cytomegalovirus-associated.

Method: immunoSEQ multiplex PCR; TCRdb's copy keeps in-frame clones and lacks some. The table has under 250,000 clones, less than 90% seen once. This clonotype originated in a man younger than 35 in good health and CMV-seropositive. The sequencing sample was made of PBMCs. The rearrangement joins TRBV6-5 to TRBJ2-7, with a possible D match to TRBD1 (6 bases). The CDR3, as DNA: TGTGCCAGCAGTTACTCGGGCAGGGGAAACGAGCAGTACTTC. It translates to CASSYSGRGNEQYF.